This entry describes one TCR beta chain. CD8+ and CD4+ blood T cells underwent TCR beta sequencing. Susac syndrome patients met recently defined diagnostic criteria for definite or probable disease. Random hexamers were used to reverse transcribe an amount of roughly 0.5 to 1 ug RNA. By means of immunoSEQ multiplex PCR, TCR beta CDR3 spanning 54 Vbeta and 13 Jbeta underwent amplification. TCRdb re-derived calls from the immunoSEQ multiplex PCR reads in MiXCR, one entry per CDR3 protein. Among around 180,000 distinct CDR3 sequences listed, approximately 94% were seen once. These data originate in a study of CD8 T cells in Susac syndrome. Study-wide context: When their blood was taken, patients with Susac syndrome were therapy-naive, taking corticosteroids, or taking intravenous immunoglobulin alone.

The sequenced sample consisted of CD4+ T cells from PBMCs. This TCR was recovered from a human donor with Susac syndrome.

The CDR3 sequence is CSVEEGEAPHTF. CDR3 nucleotides: TGCAGCGTTGAAGAGGGTGAAGCGCCCCACACCTTC. The J gene is TRBJ1-2, the V gene TRBV29-1, with D hard to call. The germline V gene encodes CDR1 SQVTM and CDR2 ANQGSEA. The V end was cut by 0 bases, the J end by 12 bases, with 14 bases between. The CDR3 is made up of 12 amino acids.